Listed here are 25 T cell receptor beta chains from one sample, sequenced in a study of T cells after yellow fever vaccination. TCRdb reanalysed the 5' RACE reads using MiXCR and keeps one entry per CDR3 protein. Altogether under 300,000 distinct CDR3 sequences are present, less than 9% being singletons, with the ten largest covering about 0.9%. The material sequenced was CD4+ T cells sorted from PBMCs, taken 15 days after the yellow fever booster vaccination. The receptors stem from a man aged 30 to 45 who received the YFV17D yellow fever vaccine.

The rearrangement joins TRBV7-8 to TRBJ1-2; 9 bases align to TRBD1. The germline V gene encodes CDR1 SGHVS and CDR2 FQNEAQ. This CDR3 comprises 16 residues. Losses at the gene ends were 4 bases for V and 7 bases for J; bases not matched to a gene: 13. CDR3 protein: CASSSLYRDRAFGYTF. The CDR3 DNA reads as TGTGCCAGCAGCTCGCTCTACCGGGACAGGGCGTTTGGCTACACCTTC.

The gene calls are TRBV3-1 and TRBJ2-1, with TRBD2 as a possible D gene (6 bases). CDR3 length: 15 residues. Per germline, CDR1 LGHDT and CDR2 YNNKEL (reference sequence). Trimming shortened V by 6 bases and J by 9 bases, and 21 bases separated the two germline ends. In nucleotides, the CDR3 is TGTGCCAGCAGAACCGGGACTGTCCCCACCAGTGAGCAGTTCTTC. Its translation: CASRTGTVPTSEQFF.

This clonotype occurred many times. This chain links TRBV5-1 with TRBJ1-4; D remains unclear. CDR1 is SGHRS and CDR2 is YFSETQ in the germline V gene. V lost 5 bases, J lost 8 bases, and 16 bases lay in between. This CDR3 region has 14 residues. CDR3 loop: CASSNPGSREKLFF. In DNA, the CDR3 is TGCGCCAGCAGTAACCCGGGATCAAGGGAAAAACTGTTTTTT.

This clonotype was counted at least ten times. J is TRBJ2-1 and V is TRBV10-2, with 10 bases fitting TRBD2. J gave up 3 bases and V 3 bases, and 5 bases lay outside the gene matches. CDR3 length equals 16 residues. Germline V lookup: CDR1 WSHSY, CDR2 SAAADI. This CDR3 reads CASSDSGRVLYNEQFF. CDR3 bases: TGCGCCAGCAGTGACAGCGGGAGGGTCCTCTACAATGAGCAGTTCTTC.

Only a few counts were recorded for this clonotype. The chain has TRBV18 and TRBJ2-3; TRBD2 matches at 8 bases. The V gene's germline CDR1 is KGHSH and CDR2 LQKENI. V was clipped by 3 bases and J by 4 bases; unmatched bases: 6. CDR3 length: 15 residues. DNA for the CDR3: TGTGCCAGCTCACCCGCGGGAGCGGGGGCAGATACGCAGTATTTT. It translates to CASSPAGAGADTQYF.

The V call is TRBV27, the J call TRBJ1-5, with D possibly TRBD1 on 5 matching bases. The CDR3 runs to 15 residues. Between the trimmed V and J ends, which lost 2 bases and 7 bases, there was a span of 15 bases. CDR1 is MNHEY, CDR2 SMNVEV, per germline (reference sequence). CDR3 sequence: CASSLEGKKGQPQHF. The DNA of the CDR3 is TGTGCCAGCAGTTTAGAAGGAAAAAAGGGGCAGCCCCAGCATTTT.

This clonotype turned up a few times. This rearrangement joins TRBV5-1 to TRBJ2-5; 8 nucleotides line up with TRBD2. This CDR3 has 16 amino acids. From germline, CDR1 is SGHRS and CDR2 YFSETQ. The trim removed 4 bases at V and 7 bases at J, leaving 15 bases unmatched. The CDR3 coding sequence is TGCGCCAGCAGCCCCCTAGCGGGCAACAGTGGCGGGACCCAGTACTTC. This gives the protein CASSPLAGNSGGTQYF.

This clonotype has just a few counts. The genes are TRBV7-9 and TRBJ2-7; D unresolved. CDR1 is SEHNR, CDR2 FQNEAQ, per germline (reference sequence). V dropped 8 bases and J dropped 4 bases, with 12 bases sitting between them. The CDR3 has 12 amino acids. Written as DNA, the CDR3 is TGTGCCAGCGGCCAGTCTGCTTACGAGCAGTACTTC. This codes for CASGQSAYEQYF.

The chain is built from TRBV5-4 and TRBJ2-1; the match to TRBD1 covers 10 bases. V was clipped by 3 bases and J by 8 bases; unmatched bases: 5. Germline assignment: CDR1 SGHNT and CDR2 YYREEE (reference sequence). This CDR3 region has 14 residues. CDR3 region: CASSSRDRGYEQFF. The CDR3 region has the DNA TGTGCCAGCAGCTCCCGGGACAGGGGATATGAGCAGTTCTTC.

The chain has TRBV10-3 and TRBJ2-3, with D maybe TRBD1 (6 bases). The CDR3 totals 12 residues. The V and J ends lost 9 bases and 4 bases respectively, with 11 bases between them. Germline V gene lookup returns CDR1 ENHRY and CDR2 SYGVKD. The CDR3 is CAITGSADTQYF. CDR3 DNA sequence: TGTGCCATAACAGGGAGTGCAGATACGCAGTATTTT.

This clonotype occurred a few times. The V call is TRBV5-1, the J call TRBJ2-7, with 7 bases that match TRBD2. Germline CDR1 reads SGHRS; CDR2 reads YFSETQ. Trimming removed 4 bases from V and 2 bases from J; junction bases left unmatched: 12. This CDR3 is built from 16 residues. The CDR3 DNA reads TGCGCCAGCAGCCCACAGAGGCTAGCGGCAACCTACGAGCAGTACTTC. This gives the protein CASSPQRLAATYEQYF. Using reference TRBV5-1 and TRBJ2-7 for the parts outside the CDR3, the full variable domain is KAGVTQTPRYLIKTRGQQVTLSCSPISGHRSVSWYQQTPGQGLQFLFEYFSETQRNKGNFPGRFSGRQFSNSRSEMNVSTLELGDSALYLCASSPQRLAATYEQYFGPGTRLTVT.

This clonotype occurred a few times. This chain joins TRBV18 and TRBJ2-1, with 8 bases that match TRBD2. V was clipped by 6 bases and J by 10 bases; unmatched bases: 11. Per the germline V gene, CDR1 is KGHSH and CDR2 is LQKENI. CDR3 size: 14 residues. Here the CDR3 DNA reads TGTGCCAGCTCGCGAGCGGGAGAGTCGGGAGAGCAGTTCTTC. This gives the protein CASSRAGESGEQFF.

The chain employs TRBV20-1 and TRBJ2-3; 10 nucleotides match TRBD1. J gave up 4 bases and V 5 bases, and 12 bases lay outside the gene matches. The CDR3 is made up of 16 amino acids. Germline loops: CDR1 DFQATT, CDR2 SNEGSKA (reference sequence). The CDR3 DNA is TGCAGTGCTTGGGCATTCCGGGACAGGGGCGCAGATACGCAGTATTTT. Translation: CSAWAFRDRGADTQYF.

This clonotype was seen a few times. This chain connects TRBV12-3 or TRBV12-4 to TRBJ1-1, with D hard to call. V was pared by 8 bases and J by 1 base, with 14 bases between. The CDR3 has 14 amino acids. CDR3 coding DNA: TGTGCCAGCCACCGGTCAGCGAAGAACACTGAAGCTTTCTTT. It yields the protein CASHRSAKNTEAFF.

This clonotype was detected once. The rearrangement links TRBV9 to TRBJ2-7, with 8 nucleotides matching TRBD2. CDR1 is SGDLS and CDR2 is YYNGEE in the germline V gene. CDR3 length equals 15 residues. Trimming took 1 base from V and 2 from J; bases not matched to a gene: 5. CDR3 in DNA: TGTGCCAGCAGCGTATCAGCGGGAGCCCCCTACGAGCAGTACTTC. Translated: CASSVSAGAPYEQYF. The whole variable domain, remainder taken from reference TRBV9 and TRBJ2-7, is DSGVTQTPKHLITATGQRVTLRCSPRSGDLSVYWYQQSLDQGLQFLIQYYNGEERAKGNILERFSAQQFPDLHSELNLSSLELGDSALYFCASSVSAGAPYEQYFGPGTRLTVT.

Ten or more counts support this clonotype. The V call is TRBV20-1, the J call TRBJ1-2; D ambiguous. Trimming pared 1 base from V and 4 bases from J, leaving 13 bases between. CDR3 size: 14 residues. Germline V CDR1 and CDR2: DFQATT, SNEGSKA (reference sequence). CDR3 region: CSARADDIPYGYTF. In DNA, the CDR3 is TGCAGTGCTAGAGCGGACGACATTCCCTATGGCTACACCTTC.

This clonotype has a count of ten or more. J is TRBJ2-7 and V is TRBV6-5; TRBD2 matches 14 bases. This CDR3 spans 14 amino acids. CDR1 and CDR2 from the germline V gene are MNHEY and SVGAGI. Losses at the gene ends were 7 bases for V and 10 bases for J; bases not matched to a gene: 9. In DNA form, the CDR3 reads TGTGCCAGCACCGCCACCGGGACTAGCGGGGGCCAGTACTTC. Translating it yields CASTATGTSGGQYF.

This sequence joins TRBV24-1 and TRBJ2-5; D unclear. Germline V gene lookup returns CDR1 KGHDR and CDR2 SFDVKD. V lost 2 bases to trimming and J lost 5 bases, with 2 bases between them. This CDR3 is 11 amino acids long. The CDR3 loop reads CATSDYETQYF. The CDR3 DNA is TGTGCCACCAGTGATTATGAGACCCAGTACTTC.

The V and J genes are TRBV9 and TRBJ2-2; TRBD2 matches at 11 bases. The germline V gene has CDR1 SGDLS and CDR2 YYNGEE. V shed 3 bases, J shed 7 bases, and the junction held 5 bases outside the gene matches. This CDR3 is built from 15 residues. In DNA form, the CDR3 reads TGTGCCAGCAGCGGTAGCGGGAGGGCCGTCGGGGAGCTGTTTTTT. This translates into CASSGSGRAVGELFF.

This clonotype was picked up a small number of times. The chain has TRBV3-1 and TRBJ2-1; D might be TRBD2 (6 bases). There are 13 residues in the CDR3. Germline V gives CDR1 LGHDT, CDR2 YNNKEL (reference sequence). V was shortened by 4 bases and J by 8 bases, with 12 bases between the two germline ends. This CDR3 reads CASSLRGLYEQFF. CDR3 bases: TGTGCCAGCAGCCTAAGGGGACTTTATGAGCAGTTCTTC.

This sequence joins TRBV20-1 and TRBJ2-7; TRBD1 aligns across 8 bases. The V gene end was trimmed by 0 bases and the J gene end by 6 bases; junction bases not matched to a gene: 10. CDR1 and CDR2 (germline): DFQATT, SNEGSKA (reference sequence). The CDR3 is made up of 15 amino acids. Here the CDR3 reads CSARDRGTGLFEQYF. Here the CDR3 DNA reads TGCAGTGCTAGAGATAGGGGGACAGGACTTTTCGAGCAGTACTTC.

In this sample, this clonotype turned up a few times. This chain links TRBV5-5 with TRBJ2-2; D is perhaps TRBD1 (5 bases). CDR3 length: 13 residues. Germline V gene lookup returns CDR1 SGHKS and CDR2 YYEKEE (reference sequence). Trimming took 7 bases from V and 5 from J, leaving 12 bases between them. The CDR3 loop is CASFPTATGELFF. For the CDR3, the DNA is TGTGCCAGCTTCCCGACAGCAACCGGGGAGCTGTTTTTT.

The CDR3 region is CASSLLAQNIQYF. As DNA, the CDR3 is TGTGCCAGCAGTTTATTGGCCCAAAACATTCAGTACTTC. The chain carries TRBV28 and TRBJ2-4; no definite D call. The CDR3 contains 13 residues. The germline V and J ends were trimmed by 1 base and 5 bases, with 6 bases remaining between them. In germline, CDR1 is MDHEN, CDR2 SYDVKM.

This clonotype has ten or more counts. The V call is TRBV4-3, the J call TRBJ2-7, with 10 bases identical to TRBD1. Unmatched junction bases numbered 7, after V lost 0 bases and J lost 5 bases. This CDR3 spans 16 amino acids. The V gene's germline CDR1 is LGHNA and CDR2 YSLEER. In nucleotides, the CDR3 is TGCGCCAGCAGCCAAGACCCTCCCGGGACAGGGGACGAGCAGTACTTC. Translated: CASSQDPPGTGDEQYF.

There are many counts of this clonotype. The chain is built from TRBV5-1 and TRBJ2-5; TRBD2 is a possible D gene (5 bases). CDR3 length: 15 residues. The germline gives CDR1 SGHRS, CDR2 YFSETQ. Trimming took off 1 base at V and 4 bases at J, with 14 bases between the two ends. This CDR3 is CASSLFPGLLETQYF. CDR3 DNA: TGCGCCAGCAGCTTGTTCCCAGGACTTCTAGAGACCCAGTACTTC.